These 21 T cell receptor beta chains came from one sample sequenced in a study of blood T cell repertoires in COVID-19. Clones were sequenced by immunoSEQ multiplex PCR, and TCRdb holds only the in-frame ones, with some missing. The top ten hold around 0.86% of the sample, which has approximately 240,000 clones, nearly 95% seen once. The specimen sequenced was peripheral blood. These receptor sequences come from a man aged 25-45 years with COVID-19, enrolled during active disease.

The CDR3 protein is CASSVGGTSGNTIYF. DNA for the CDR3: TGTGCCAGCAGCGTAGGGGGCACCTCTGGAAACACCATATATTTT. V gene TRBV9 combines with J gene TRBJ1-3; weak D call: TRBD1 (5 bases). V was clipped by 0 bases and J by 0 bases, with 7 bases between them. CDR3 length equals 15 residues. CDR1 and CDR2 (germline): SGDLS, YYNGEE.

The chain has TRBV27 and TRBJ1-2; D gene uncertain. Trimming pared 6 bases from V and 4 bases from J, leaving 15 bases between. The CDR3 sequence is 14 residues long. Per germline, CDR1 MNHEY and CDR2 SMNVEV (reference sequence). The CDR3 DNA follows: TGTGCCAGCAGCCCCCGCCGGGTGGGCTATGGCTACACCTTC. Translated, it gives CASSPRRVGYGYTF.

The chain uses TRBV10-3 and TRBJ1-3, with D unclear. The CDR3 runs to 14 residues. V shed 0 bases and J shed 4 bases, with 7 bases lying between them. Germline CDR1 and CDR2: ENHRY and SYGVKD. CDR3 bases: TGTGCCATCAGTGAGTCGTCGGGAGGAAACACCATATATTTT. Translated: CAISESSGGNTIYF.

The chain links TRBV4-1 to TRBJ2-1; D is possibly TRBD1 (5 bases). This CDR3 is 16 amino acids long. Per the germline V gene, CDR1 is MGHRA and CDR2 is YSYEKL. Trimming cost V 0 bases and J 3 bases, with 12 bases left between them. The CDR3 nucleotides are TGCGCCAGCAGCCAAGATGTGGCAGGGCGCTACAATGAGCAGTTCTTC. Translated, it gives CASSQDVAGRYNEQFF.

This rearrangement joins TRBV5-1 to TRBJ1-3; 7 bases match TRBD1. In germline, CDR1 is SGHRS, CDR2 YFSETQ. The CDR3 is 14 amino acids. J was trimmed by 4 bases and V by 4 bases; bases with no gene match: 5. The CDR3 here is CASSPGTDGNTIYF. CDR3 nucleotides: TGCGCCAGCAGCCCCGGGACAGACGGAAACACCATATATTTT. Combining the CDR3 with reference TRBV5-1 and TRBJ1-3 gives the whole variable domain KAGVTQTPRYLIKTRGQQVTLSCSPISGHRSVSWYQQTPGQGLQFLFEYFSETQRNKGNFPGRFSGRQFSNSRSEMNVSTLELGDSALYLCASSPGTDGNTIYFGEGSWLTVV.

This clone was found once. The genes are TRBV6-5 and TRBJ2-7; tentative D call: TRBD1 (6 bases). CDR3 length: 15 residues. Germline-derived CDR1 and CDR2 are MNHEY and SVGAGI. V was trimmed by 0 bases and J by 2 bases, leaving 11 bases between them. The CDR3 loop reads CASSYSRQDPYEQYF. Here the CDR3 DNA reads TGTGCCAGCAGTTACTCCCGACAGGACCCCTACGAGCAGTACTTC.

The chain recombines TRBV5-3 with TRBJ2-1; 15 bases match TRBD2. TRBV5-3 is identified as an open reading frame with a role that is uncertain. V lost 5 bases, J lost 1 base, and 7 bases stayed unmatched. This CDR3 has 18 amino acids. The CDR3 bases are TGTGCCAGAAGAACCGGACTAGCGGGGGGGCTATCCTACAATGAGCAGTTCTTC. Amino acids: CARRTGLAGGLSYNEQFF.

This chain links TRBV5-1 with TRBJ1-2; no firm D call. V lost 10 bases, J lost 5 bases, and 21 bases lay in between. The CDR3 runs 14 residues. Germline CDR1 is SGHRS and CDR2 is YFSETQ. The DNA of the CDR3 is TGCGCCTCTTCCCCTTCCCCGGGTTTGTATGGCTACACCTTC. Translated: CASSPSPGLYGYTF.

V is TRBV11-2 and J is TRBJ1-3; 11 bases agree with TRBD1. The CDR3 extends over 15 amino acids. Trimming cost V 6 bases and J 0 bases; bases outside gene matches: 1. CDR1 SGHAT and CDR2 FQNNGV come from the germline V gene. The CDR3 DNA follows: TGTGCCAGCAGGGACAGGGGGCCCTCTGGAAACACCATATATTTT. The encoded protein is CASRDRGPSGNTIYF.

Written as DNA, the CDR3 is TGTGCCTGGAGTGCCAGTCCCTACGAGCAGTACTTC. Translated, it gives CAWSASPYEQYF. The chain has TRBV30 and TRBJ2-7; D not resolved. V was cut by 1 base and J by 2 bases, with 6 bases left in between. This CDR3 has 12 amino acids. The germline V gene has CDR1 GTSNPN and CDR2 SVGIG (reference sequence).

The rearrangement links TRBV7-9 to TRBJ1-4; TRBD1 agrees at 10 bases. The CDR3 consists of 16 residues. With 5 bases clipped from V and 5 bases from J, the junction kept 8 bases outside the gene matches. Germline lookup yields CDR1 SEHNR and CDR2 FQNEAQ (reference sequence). CDR3 region: CASSINDRGLNEKLFF. CDR3 DNA sequence: TGTGCCAGCAGCATCAACGACAGGGGGCTCAATGAAAAACTGTTTTTT.

The genes are TRBV2 and TRBJ2-3; 12 bases agree with TRBD2. The V and J ends lost 5 bases and 1 base, in that order; junction bases with no gene match: 7. The CDR3 totals 17 residues. CDR1 and CDR2 (germline): SNHLY, FYNNEI. The CDR3 bases are TGTGCCAGCAGTCGGCTAGCGGGGGGGCCTGGCACAGATACGCAGTATTTT. Translating gives CASSRLAGGPGTDTQYF. The full variable domain, rest sourced from reference TRBV2 and TRBJ2-3, is EPEVTQTPSHQVTQMGQEVILRCVPISNHLYFYWYRQILGQKVEFLVSFYNNEISEKSEIFDDQFSVERPDGSNFTLKIRSTKLEDSAMYFCASSRLAGGPGTDTQYFGPGTRLTVL.

The rearrangement uses TRBV3-1 (or the pseudogene TRBV3-2) and TRBJ2-5; TRBD1 is a possible D gene (5 bases). V was pared by 0 bases and J by 2 bases, with 7 bases between. The CDR3 spans 14 residues. Germline V gives CDR1 LGHDT, CDR2 YNNKEL (reference sequence). This chain's CDR3 is CASSQEGLQETQYF. CDR3 coding DNA: TGTGCCAGCAGCCAAGAGGGGCTTCAAGAGACCCAGTACTTC.

V and J are TRBV10-1 and TRBJ2-3; D call uncertain. The CDR3 has 14 amino acids. V shed 3 bases and J shed 4 bases, with 11 bases lying between them. Germline V CDR1 and CDR2: WNHNN, SYGVQD (reference sequence). The CDR3 is CASSDSGPADTQYF. In DNA, the CDR3 is TGCGCCAGCAGTGACTCTGGGCCGGCAGATACGCAGTATTTT.

V usage is TRBV7-9 and J usage is TRBJ1-5, with D uncertain. CDR1 is SEHNR, CDR2 FQNEAQ, per germline (reference sequence). The V end lost 2 bases, the J end lost 0 bases, and 11 bases lay between the germline ends. The CDR3 runs 16 residues. CDR3 sequence (DNA): TGTGCCAGCAGCTTATCTGGGCAGAGTAGCAATCAGCCCCAGCATTTT. Translation gives CASSLSGQSSNQPQHF.

This clone came up once. The V call is TRBV7-6, the J call TRBJ1-1; 8 bases are shared with TRBD1. CDR3 size: 15 residues. Trimming removed 5 bases from V and 8 bases from J; junction bases left unmatched: 13. CDR1 is SGHVS, CDR2 FNYEAQ, per germline. CDR3 sequence reads: CASSPRQGARSEAFF. As DNA, the CDR3 is TGTGCCAGCAGCCCAAGGCAGGGGGCGCGATCCGAAGCTTTCTTT.

The chain is built from TRBV19 and TRBJ1-1, with D perhaps TRBD1 (6 bases). The CDR3 length is 16 residues. V lost 1 base to trimming and J lost 0 bases, with 12 bases between them. In germline, CDR1 is LNHDA, CDR2 SQIVND (reference sequence). The CDR3 nucleotides read TGTGCCAGTAGTATAGCTGGGACAAGACTGAACACTGAAGCTTTCTTT. The encoded protein is CASSIAGTRLNTEAFF.

J is TRBJ2-7 and V is TRBV5-4, with 8 bases matching TRBD1. CDR1 is SGHNT and CDR2 is YYREEE in the germline V gene (reference sequence). V was pared by 7 bases and J by 1 base, with 1 base of the junction left unmatched. The CDR3 totals 12 residues. CDR3 protein: CASQGASYEQYF. CDR3 nucleotides: TGTGCCAGCCAGGGGGCGTCCTACGAGCAGTACTTC.

The chain joins TRBV7-6 to TRBJ2-2; D remains unclear. Germline-derived CDR1 and CDR2 are SGHVS and FNYEAQ. Trimming took off 5 bases at V and 4 bases at J, with 23 bases between the two ends. The length of the CDR3 is 18 residues. In DNA, the CDR3 is TGTGCCAGCAGCCCGCCCTTGGCGGTGGTTATAGGCACCGGGGAGCTGTTTTTT. Translation gives CASSPPLAVVIGTGELFF.

V is TRBV30 and J is TRBJ1-1; tentatively, D is TRBD1 (6 bases). The germline CDR1 and CDR2 sequences are GTSNPN and SVGIG (reference sequence). The CDR3 is made up of 14 amino acids. V lost 7 bases and J 5 bases, leaving 20 bases between the germline ends. CDR3 in DNA: TGTGCCTATGCCGGAGGGGGGGTGAGAACTGAAGCTTTCTTT. Protein sequence: CAYAGGGVRTEAFF.

This clone was seen just once. This chain joins TRBV6-5 and TRBJ1-1, with 7 bases identical to TRBD1. This CDR3 region has 15 residues. Losses at the gene ends were 8 bases for V and 11 bases for J; bases not matched to a gene: 20. CDR1 and CDR2 (germline): MNHEY, SVGAGI. The CDR3 DNA reads TGTGCCAGCGGGGGTTGGACAGGTGGCCCGAGGGGGGCTTTCTTT. Encoded protein: CASGGWTGGPRGAFF.